The entry below describes one T cell receptor (beta chain). The data belong to a study of blood T cell repertoires in COVID-19. The wider study: Donors in the United States, Italy and Spain gave samples during acute or convalescent COVID-19. The cDNA or gDNA used as material had been derived from T cells, B-cell-depleted T cells, or PBMCs.

Per the original data handling: Reference gene primer amplification gave estimated nucleated cell counts. Sequencing was performed with immunoSEQ multiplex PCR; in TCRdb, only in-frame clones are kept and a portion is missing. V, J and clone size are taken as reported in that table, and D and trimming were inferred from the DNA itself. The sample has about 250,000 clones, roughly four fifths seen once; the top ten hold about 4%. The CDR3 extends over 15 amino acids. Germline V gene sequence: CDR1 MNHNS, CDR2 SASEGT. Trimming at V came to 2 bases and at J to 8 bases, leaving 6 bases not matched to a gene.

The sequenced sample was peripheral blood. This TCR was recovered from a man aged 45-60 years with acute or convalescent COVID-19. The chain couples TRBV6-1 to TRBJ2-1; TRBD2 matches at 10 bases. The CDR3, as DNA: TGTGCCAGCAGTGAAAGGGCTAGCGGGAGTGATGAGCAGTTCTTC. It translates to CASSERASGSDEQFF.